A single sample gave rise to the 23 T cell receptor beta chains below, sequenced in a study of cytomegalovirus exposure and HLA in healthy donors. Primers included in the PCR were 60 Vbeta and 13 Jbeta primers. Only in-frame clones appear in the TCRdb table, and some are missing; sequencing was by immunoSEQ multiplex PCR. This sample has around 270,000 clones, with 80% found just once. The sequenced material came from PBMCs. The receptors shown here come from a girl aged 2 to 10 in good health and CMV-seronegative.

The chain is built from TRBV19 and TRBJ1-1; D perhaps matches TRBD1 (6 bases). CDR3 size: 16 residues. V lost 5 bases, J lost 7 bases, and 23 bases lay in between. CDR1 is LNHDA, CDR2 SQIVND, per germline (reference sequence). CDR3 DNA sequence: TGTGCCAGTAGTGGATTATATGCGGGGGCAGGAGATGAAGCTTTCTTT. This gives the protein CASSGLYAGAGDEAFF.

The chain joins TRBV5-1 to TRBJ2-5; 7 bases fit TRBD1. CDR3 length: 13 amino acids. Germline CDR1 reads SGHRS; CDR2 reads YFSETQ. V shed 3 bases, J shed 3 bases, and the junction held 2 bases outside the gene matches. The CDR3 DNA is TGCGCCAGCAGCTCAGACAGGGAAGAGACCCAGTACTTC. Translation gives CASSSDREETQYF.

This chain connects TRBV6-5 to TRBJ1-6, with D tentatively TRBD1 (6 bases). CDR1 MNHEY and CDR2 SVGAGI come from the germline V gene. The germline V and J ends were trimmed by 6 bases and 14 bases, with 23 bases remaining between them. The CDR3 spans 15 residues. The DNA of the CDR3 is TGTGCCAGCAGCGCAAGAGTTCAGGGGAGAGAGTCCCTCCACTTT. This gives the protein CASSARVQGRESLHF.

This clone was counted between two and nine times. The gene calls are TRBV23-1 and TRBJ1-3; 10 bases agree with TRBD1. TRBV23-1 carries the ORF label, with uncertain function. V lost 8 bases to trimming and J lost 0 bases; unmatched junction nucleotides: 10. This CDR3 contains 17 residues. As DNA, the CDR3 is TGCGCCAGCTGGCCCCGGGACAGGGGACACTCTGGAAACACCATATATTTT. It is translated as CASWPRDRGHSGNTIYF.

V usage is TRBV9 and J usage is TRBJ2-5; 7 bases align to TRBD1. Germline V gene data show CDR1 as SGDLS and CDR2 as YYNGEE. The CDR3 has 13 amino acids. V gave up 0 bases and J gave up 4 bases; unmatched junction bases: 0. The CDR3 bases are TGTGCCAGCAGCGTAGGGGACAGAGAGACCCAGTACTTC. Translated, it gives CASSVGDRETQYF. Based on the CDR3 plus reference TRBV9 and TRBJ2-5, the full variable domain is DSGVTQTPKHLITATGQRVTLRCSPRSGDLSVYWYQQSLDQGLQFLIQYYNGEERAKGNILERFSAQQFPDLHSELNLSSLELGDSALYFCASSVGDRETQYFGPGTRLLVL.

A remark on this clone: This same CDR3 is encoded by further DNA sequences in the sample. The genes are TRBV29-1 and TRBJ2-1, with 7 bases matching TRBD1. The V and J ends lost 4 bases and 0 bases, in that order; junction bases with no gene match: 9. The CDR3 extends over 16 amino acids. Germline V gene data show CDR1 as SQVTM and CDR2 as ANQGSEA. As DNA, the CDR3 is TGCAGCGTTGTCGGAAGACAGGGTAGCTCCTACAATGAGCAGTTCTTC. As protein: CSVVGRQGSSYNEQFF.

The rearrangement uses TRBV7-6 and TRBJ2-5; 9 nucleotides line up with TRBD1. This CDR3 is 14 amino acids long. The germline V gene encodes CDR1 SGHVS and CDR2 FNYEAQ. V trimming: 5 bases; J trimming: 3 bases; junction bases outside the gene matches: 4. The CDR3 DNA follows: TGTGCCAGCAGCATGGGGACAGGGAAAGAGACCCAGTACTTC. Its translation: CASSMGTGKETQYF. The full variable domain, in which reference TRBV7-6 and TRBJ2-5 provide the parts outside the CDR3, is GAGVSQSPRYKVTKRGQDVALRCDPISGHVSLYWYRQALGQGPEFLTYFNYEAQQDKSGLPNDRFSAERPEGSISTLTIQRTEQRDSAMYRCASSMGTGKETQYFGPGTRLLVL.

The J gene is TRBJ1-1, the V gene TRBV5-1; no definite D call. Germline values: CDR1 SGHRS, CDR2 YFSETQ. V lost 4 bases, J lost 0 bases, and 10 bases lay in between. The CDR3 covers 14 residues. In DNA, the CDR3 is TGCGCCAGCAGCCTTCTCAGCGTGAACACTGAAGCTTTCTTT. Translated, it gives CASSLLSVNTEAFF.

In this sample, this clone turned up a few times. Germline is not matched at one junction end, which may reflect a read error. The chain recombines TRBV7-8 with TRBJ1-2; TRBD1 might be the D (5 bases). Germline lookup yields CDR1 SGHVS and CDR2 FQNEAQ. This CDR3 region has 12 residues. CDR3 protein: CASSPGEDNCVF. CDR3 sequence (DNA): TGTGCCAGCAGCCCCGGGGAGGACAATTGTGTATTC.

This clone was recorded once. V gene TRBV7-8 combines with J gene TRBJ2-3; 10 bases fit TRBD1. The junction had 7 bases not matched to a gene; V was cut back by 6 bases and J by 4 bases. The CDR3 totals 15 residues. Germline lookup yields CDR1 SGHVS and CDR2 FQNEAQ. The CDR3 DNA follows: TGTGCCAGCAGTTCGGGACAGGGGCGTGCAGATACGCAGTATTTT. Protein: CASSSGQGRADTQYF.

The chain is built from TRBV5-1 and TRBJ2-5; 12 bases agree with TRBD2. There are 18 residues in the CDR3. The germline gives CDR1 SGHRS, CDR2 YFSETQ. The J segment lost 5 bases and the V segment lost 6 bases, leaving 17 bases of the junction unmatched. The CDR3 DNA sequence: TGCGCCAGCAAGGGAGCCCGTCGGACTAGCGGGAACATGGAGACCCAGTACTTC. As protein: CASKGARRTSGNMETQYF.

This clone has only a few counts. J is TRBJ2-3 and V is TRBV5-4, with 9 nucleotides matching TRBD1. V was clipped by 2 bases and J by 4 bases; unmatched bases: 5. The germline V gene has CDR1 SGHNT and CDR2 YYREEE (reference sequence). The CDR3 runs 15 residues. CDR3 sequence reads: CASSFRTGEADTQYF. CDR3 DNA: TGTGCCAGCAGCTTCAGGACAGGGGAAGCAGATACGCAGTATTTT.

CDR3 residues: CAWSVQGGPGYTF. The CDR3 DNA sequence: TGTGCCTGGAGTGTGCAGGGCGGACCTGGCTACACCTTC. The chain has TRBV30 and TRBJ1-2; D is perhaps TRBD1 (5 bases). Germline assignment: CDR1 GTSNPN and CDR2 SVGIG (reference sequence). V was cut by 0 bases and J by 7 bases, with 12 bases left in between. There are 13 residues in the CDR3.

This clone was recorded only once. V and J are TRBV21-1 and TRBJ1-1. TRBV21-1 is shown as a pseudogene. The CDR3 is made up of 13 amino acids. CDR3 amino acids: CASTRGGARLAFF. Written as DNA, the CDR3 is TGTGCCAGCACCCGGGGGGGGGCGAGGCTAGCTTTCTTT.

This clone was seen only a few times. The chain has TRBV29-1 and TRBJ1-2, with 8 nucleotides matching TRBD1. Germline CDR1 and CDR2: SQVTM and ANQGSEA. This CDR3 comprises 13 residues. Unmatched junction bases numbered 12, after V lost 7 bases and J lost 8 bases. CDR3 sequence reads: CSGGGQAIGGYTF. Here the CDR3 DNA reads TGCAGCGGTGGGGGACAGGCCATAGGGGGCTACACCTTC.

V is TRBV19 and J is TRBJ2-2; D remains ambiguous. This CDR3 has 13 amino acids. CDR1 is LNHDA and CDR2 is SQIVND in the germline V gene (reference sequence). Trimming cost V 9 bases and J 5 bases, with 13 bases left between them. CDR3 nucleotides: TGTGCCAGCCAAGAGAGCGAGACCGGGGAGCTGTTTTTT. Translation: CASQESETGELFF.

The chain links TRBV6-1 to TRBJ2-7; possibly TRBD1 for D (6 bases). The CDR3 has 14 amino acids. Germline V CDR1 and CDR2: MNHNS, SASEGT. V was shortened by 6 bases and J by 3 bases, with 15 bases between the two germline ends. CDR3 DNA sequence: TGTGCCAGCAGACCCGGGACAACCCGCTACGAGCAGTACTTC. Its protein product is CASRPGTTRYEQYF.

The gene calls are TRBV5-1 and TRBJ1-2; tentative D call: TRBD1 (6 bases). Germline V CDR1 and CDR2: SGHRS, YFSETQ. The CDR3 is 12 residues long. The V end lost 4 bases, the J end lost 8 bases, and 12 bases lay between the germline ends. CDR3 protein: CASSRDTRGYTF. The CDR3 DNA follows: TGCGCCAGCAGCCGGGACACAAGGGGCTACACCTTC. The full variable domain, in which reference TRBV5-1 and TRBJ1-2 provide the parts outside the CDR3, is KAGVTQTPRYLIKTRGQQVTLSCSPISGHRSVSWYQQTPGQGLQFLFEYFSETQRNKGNFPGRFSGRQFSNSRSEMNVSTLELGDSALYLCASSRDTRGYTFGSGTRLTVV.

This clone was seen only once. The rearrangement joins TRBV5-1 to TRBJ1-6; TRBD1 aligns across 9 bases. The length of the CDR3 is 19 residues. CDR1 is SGHRS and CDR2 is YFSETQ in the germline V gene. V was clipped by 2 bases and J by 7 bases; unmatched bases: 16. The CDR3 protein is CASSFLPGQGRSLNSPLHF. DNA for the CDR3: TGCGCCAGCAGCTTTCTCCCGGGACAGGGCCGCTCTCTAAATTCACCCCTCCACTTT.

The chain uses TRBV6-5 and TRBJ2-2; weak D call: TRBD2 (6 bases). V was pared by 2 bases and J by 7 bases, with 14 bases between. This CDR3 has 15 residues. CDR1 and CDR2 from the germline V gene are MNHEY and SVGAGI. CDR3 in amino acids: CASSYGQLGGGELFF. CDR3 in DNA: TGTGCCAGCAGTTACGGACAACTGGGGGGCGGGGAGCTGTTTTTT.

The chain is built from TRBV30 and TRBJ1-5; D may be TRBD1 (5 bases). The ends were cut back, 1 base at V and 6 bases at J, with 22 bases in the middle. Per the germline V gene, CDR1 is GTSNPN and CDR2 is SVGIG (reference sequence). CDR3 size: 17 residues. The DNA of the CDR3 is TGTGCCTGGAGTGGGGGCCAGGGAAAAATCGTAAGTCAGCCCCAGCATTTT. Translation gives CAWSGGQGKIVSQPQHF.

The V gene is TRBV5-1, the J gene TRBJ2-7, with 9 bases aligning to TRBD2. From germline, CDR1 is SGHRS and CDR2 YFSETQ. The trim removed 3 bases at V and 4 bases at J, leaving 5 bases unmatched. The CDR3 consists of 14 residues. The CDR3 coding sequence is TGCGCCAGCAGCTCGGCGGGAGGGAAGTACGAGCAGTACTTC. This encodes CASSSAGGKYEQYF.

The chain employs TRBV4-2 and TRBJ2-7; 7 positions match TRBD2. Trimming took 2 bases from V and 0 from J; bases not matched to a gene: 7. CDR3 length equals 16 residues. The germline CDR1 and CDR2 sequences are LGHNA and YNFKEQ. CDR3 DNA: TGTGCCAGCAGCCAATATAGCGGGTCCATCTCCTACGAGCAGTACTTC. It is translated as CASSQYSGSISYEQYF.